A single sample is the source of the 26 T cell receptor beta chains below, sequenced in a study of human T cells and chemical hapten exposure. Regarding time point: pre-sensitization, week 0. Treatment in this sample: therapeutic diphenylcyclopropenone sensitization with weekly scalp DPC. TCRdb used MiXCR to reprocess the RACE reads, holding one entry per CDR3 protein. The top ten clones hold about 2.7% of a sample with approximately 180,000 distinct CDR3 sequences, 25% to 35% of them seen once. The sequenced sample was whole blood, obtained in connection with sensitization to the hapten diphenylcyclopropenone (DPC). These receptors originate from a woman aged 30 to 39 with alopecia areata. Some clones in this sample may be carry-over from other donors' samples.

The chain joins TRBV2 to TRBJ1-2, with unresolved D. Trimming took 7 bases from V and 3 from J, leaving 15 bases between them. CDR1 and CDR2 (germline): SNHLY, FYNNEI. CDR3 length: 14 residues. The CDR3, as DNA: TGTGCCAGCAAACCCGGCACAGCAGACTATGGCTACACCTTC. Translated, it gives CASKPGTADYGYTF. The whole variable domain, filled in from reference TRBV2 and TRBJ1-2, reads EPEVTQTPSHQVTQMGQEVILRCVPISNHLYFYWYRQILGQKVEFLVSFYNNEISEKSEIFDDQFSVERPDGSNFTLKIRSTKLEDSAMYFCASKPGTADYGYTFGSGTRLTVV.

The chain recombines TRBV6-5 with TRBJ2-3; 12 nucleotides agree with TRBD2. Germline V gives CDR1 MNHEY, CDR2 SVGAGI. CDR3 size: 16 residues. The trim removed 7 bases at V and 4 bases at J, leaving 9 bases unmatched. In DNA form, the CDR3 reads TGTGCCAGCACCGACCTAGCGGGGGGGCACCCAGATACGCAGTATTTT. Translation gives CASTDLAGGHPDTQYF.

This clonotype was observed a handful of times. V usage is TRBV4-3 and J usage is TRBJ2-3; the match to TRBD1 covers 8 bases. V was pared by 4 bases and J by 4 bases, with 7 bases of the junction left unmatched. This CDR3 region has 15 residues. The germline CDR1 and CDR2 sequences are LGHNA and YSLEER. This CDR3 is CASSLTRGRADTQYF. CDR3 DNA: TGCGCCAGCAGCCTGACCAGGGGGCGGGCAGATACGCAGTATTTT.

This clonotype was observed a handful of times. V is TRBV11-2 and J is TRBJ2-5; TRBD1 matches at 10 bases. The CDR3 runs to 15 residues. Per germline, CDR1 SGHAT and CDR2 FQNNGV. V lost 6 bases and J lost 6; bases outside the gene matches: 10. CDR3 region: CASSLLGTGEKTQYF. The CDR3 DNA sequence: TGTGCCAGCAGTCTTCTAGGGACAGGGGAAAAGACCCAGTACTTC. Filled out from reference TRBV11-2 and TRBJ2-5, the complete variable domain reads EAGVAQSPRYKIIEKRQSVAFWCNPISGHATLYWYQQILGQGPKLLIQFQNNGVVDDSQLPKDRFSAERLKGVDSTLKIQPAKLEDSAVYLCASSLLGTGEKTQYFGPGTRLLVL.

This clonotype turned up a few times. The chain joins TRBV5-5 to TRBJ2-3, with D tentatively TRBD1 or TRBD2 (6 bases each). Trimming took off 10 bases at V and 0 bases at J, with 15 bases between the two ends. Per germline, CDR1 SGHKS and CDR2 YYEKEE (reference sequence). The CDR3 is made up of 14 amino acids. The CDR3 nucleotides are TGTGCCGGGCGGGACACTTCTAGCACAGATACGCAGTATTTT. It translates to CAGRDTSSTDTQYF.

This clonotype was observed a few times. This chain joins TRBV28 and TRBJ2-7, with 9 bases aligning to TRBD2. Per germline, CDR1 MDHEN and CDR2 SYDVKM. V trimming: 6 bases; J trimming: 3 bases; junction bases outside the gene matches: 9. This CDR3 comprises 15 residues. As DNA, the CDR3 is TGTGCCAGCAGCGCCCCGGGACTAGCTGGCTACGAGCAGTACTTC. This translates into CASSAPGLAGYEQYF. Together with reference TRBV28 and TRBJ2-7, the CDR3 gives the full variable domain: DVKVTQSSRYLVKRTGEKVFLECVQDMDHENMFWYRQDPGLGLRLIYFSYDVKMKEKGDIPEGYSVSREKKERFSLILESASTNQTSMYLCASSAPGLAGYEQYFGPGTRLTVT.

In this sample, this clonotype turned up a few times. V gene TRBV28 combines with J gene TRBJ1-2; the D is unclear. Germline V CDR1 and CDR2: MDHEN, SYDVKM. CDR3 length equals 16 residues. Trimming cost V 7 bases and J 0 bases, with 18 bases left between them. The CDR3 DNA reads as TGTGCCAGCAACCCCCCCGGTATAGGCGCTAACTATGGCTACACCTTC. Its translation is CASNPPGIGANYGYTF.

The J gene is TRBJ1-2, the V gene TRBV20-1, with TRBD1 matching 9 bases. Trimming removed 3 bases from V and 2 bases from J; junction bases left unmatched: 1. CDR1 is DFQATT and CDR2 is SNEGSKA in the germline V gene (reference sequence). The CDR3 sequence is 13 residues long. The CDR3 is CSARGTGNYGYTF. DNA for the CDR3: TGCAGTGCTAGGGGGACAGGGAACTATGGCTACACCTTC.

The gene calls are TRBV29-1 and TRBJ2-1; D is undetermined. V was cut by 1 base and J by 5 bases, with 6 bases left in between. There are 12 residues in the CDR3. From germline, CDR1 is SQVTM and CDR2 ANQGSEA. The CDR3 is CSVEAVDNEQFF. As DNA, the CDR3 is TGCAGCGTTGAAGCCGTAGACAATGAGCAGTTCTTC.

The chain has TRBV6-5 and TRBJ2-7, with D perhaps matching TRBD2 (5 bases). Trimming cost V 2 bases and J 3 bases, with 8 bases left between them. The CDR3 extends over 13 amino acids. The germline CDR1 and CDR2 sequences are MNHEY and SVGAGI. This chain's CDR3 is CASSYRRDYEQYF. The CDR3 bases are TGTGCCAGCAGTTACCGCCGGGACTACGAGCAGTACTTC.

The sample holds a few counts of this clonotype. The rearrangement uses TRBV29-1 and TRBJ2-7; 9 bases fit TRBD2. In germline, CDR1 is SQVTM, CDR2 ANQGSEA. There are 14 residues in the CDR3. Germline trimming cut 4 bases from V and 2 bases from J; bases unmatched to any gene: 6. The CDR3 sequence: CSVGLAGKPYEQYF. The DNA for the CDR3 is TGCAGCGTTGGGCTAGCGGGGAAACCCTACGAGCAGTACTTC.

This rearrangement joins TRBV6-2 or TRBV6-3 to TRBJ2-1, with D perhaps matching TRBD1 or TRBD2 (5 bases each). Germline V gene data show CDR1 as MNHEY and CDR2 as SVGEGT. This CDR3 contains 13 residues. V lost 7 bases to trimming and J lost 2 bases, with 9 bases between them. Written as DNA, the CDR3 is TGTGCCAGCAAGGGACCGACCTACAATGAGCAGTTCTTC. This encodes CASKGPTYNEQFF.

The J gene is TRBJ2-1, the V gene TRBV11-3; 10 nucleotides match TRBD2. The junction had 6 bases not matched to a gene; V was cut back by 4 bases and J by 9 bases. CDR3 length: 14 amino acids. Germline V gene lookup returns CDR1 SGHNT and CDR2 YENEEA. CDR3 DNA sequence: TGTGCCAGCAGCTCTAGCGGGGGAGGAGGTGAGCAGTTCTTC. Translation: CASSSSGGGGEQFF.

The chain links TRBV10-3 to TRBJ1-5; the D gene is possibly TRBD1 (5 bases). The germline gives CDR1 ENHRY, CDR2 SYGVKD. The V and J ends lost 0 bases and 7 bases respectively, with 7 bases between them. This CDR3 spans 13 amino acids. The CDR3: CAISESGGQPQHF. In DNA form, the CDR3 reads TGTGCCATCAGTGAGTCTGGGGGACAGCCCCAGCATTTT.

This clonotype was found a few times. V is TRBV12-3 or TRBV12-4 and J is TRBJ2-1, with 9 nucleotides matching TRBD2. Losses at the gene ends were 5 bases for V and 6 bases for J; bases not matched to a gene: 11. CDR3 length equals 16 residues. CDR3 sequence: CASSPASGLAPNEQFF. CDR3 in DNA: TGTGCCAGCAGTCCAGCTAGCGGACTAGCGCCCAATGAGCAGTTCTTC.

V usage is TRBV6-2 or TRBV6-3 and J usage is TRBJ1-5, with a tentative D call TRBD1 (6 bases). CDR1 is MNHEY and CDR2 is SVGEGT in the germline V gene. There are 14 residues in the CDR3. The V gene lost 8 bases and the J gene lost 7 bases, with 18 bases spanning the gap. The CDR3 is CASRHRVSSQPQHF. The CDR3 DNA reads as TGTGCCAGCCGGCACAGGGTCTCCAGCCAGCCCCAGCATTTT.

The chain joins TRBV28 to TRBJ1-1; TRBD1 is a possible D gene (5 bases). CDR3 length equals 15 residues. Germline CDR1 reads MDHEN; CDR2 reads SYDVKM. V was clipped by 8 bases and J by 4 bases, with 20 bases between them. The CDR3 region has the DNA TGTGCCAGCCTCGTGGGGGGTGGAACAGGCACTGAAGCTTTCTTT. This translates into CASLVGGGTGTEAFF.

The genes are TRBV6-2 or TRBV6-3 and TRBJ2-2, with 9 bases aligning to TRBD1. Germline V gene data show CDR1 as MNHEY and CDR2 as SVGEGT. After removal of 7 bases from V and 5 bases from J, the junction contained 5 bases not matched to a gene. The CDR3 length is 14 residues. The CDR3 DNA is TGTGCCAGCACCCTGACAGGGGGGACCGGGGAGCTGTTTTTT. It translates to CASTLTGGTGELFF.

This clonotype appeared a few times. The chain recombines TRBV28 with TRBJ2-5, with D uncertain. The CDR3 sequence is 12 residues long. The germline V gene has CDR1 MDHEN and CDR2 SYDVKM. Trimming stripped 10 bases from V and 2 bases from J, with 11 bases between. The CDR3 spells CATQSQQETQYF. The DNA for the CDR3 is TGTGCCACTCAGAGTCAGCAAGAGACCCAGTACTTC.

This clonotype was seen more than once but under ten times. The gene calls are TRBV7-7 and TRBJ2-1; a weak D match, TRBD2 (6 bases). The germline V gene encodes CDR1 SSHAT and CDR2 FNYEAQ (reference sequence). This CDR3 has 13 residues. Trimming removed 5 bases from V and 5 bases from J, with 10 bases in between. The CDR3 region has the DNA TGTGCCAGCAGCCCGGGACTTGACAATGAGCAGTTCTTC. Its translation: CASSPGLDNEQFF.

This chain links TRBV6-2 or TRBV6-3 with TRBJ2-3, with D possibly TRBD1 on 6 matching bases. CDR3 size: 12 residues. Germline V CDR1 and CDR2: MNHEY, SVGEGT. V was clipped by 5 bases and J by 7 bases, with 10 bases between them. The CDR3 region is CASSPQGNTQYF. CDR3 bases: TGTGCCAGCAGTCCACAGGGAAATACGCAGTATTTT.

This rearrangement joins TRBV7-9 to TRBJ1-4, with 7 bases matching TRBD1. Germline lookup yields CDR1 SEHNR and CDR2 FQNEAQ (reference sequence). CDR3 length: 15 residues. Unmatched junction bases numbered 8, after V lost 6 bases and J lost 4 bases. The CDR3 sequence: CASRKGQSGNEKLFF. The CDR3 DNA sequence: TGTGCCAGCAGGAAGGGACAGAGCGGTAATGAAAAACTGTTTTTT. Full variable domain (missing parts from reference TRBV7-9 and TRBJ1-4): DTGVSQNPRHKITKRGQNVTFRCDPISEHNRLYWYRQTLGQGPEFLTYFQNEAQLEKSRLLSDRFSAERPKGSFSTLEIQRTEQGDSAMYLCASRKGQSGNEKLFFGSGTQLSVL.

This clonotype was counted many times. Here the CDR3 reads CASSLSGADTQYF. CDR3 nucleotides: TGCGCCAGCTCCCTGTCCGGTGCAGATACGCAGTATTTT. The V call is TRBV5-1, the J call TRBJ2-3; D is undetermined. Trimming pared 7 bases from V and 4 bases from J, leaving 13 bases between. The length of the CDR3 is 13 residues. Germline CDR1 reads SGHRS; CDR2 reads YFSETQ.

The chain uses TRBV7-9 and TRBJ2-5; D not resolved. The CDR3 runs to 16 residues. V was cut by 4 bases and J by 3 bases, with 18 bases left in between. Per germline, CDR1 SEHNR and CDR2 FQNEAQ (reference sequence). In nucleotides, the CDR3 is TGTGCCAGCAGCTGGCGGACGGCTGAGAGTAAAGAGACCCAGTACTTC. Its protein product is CASSWRTAESKETQYF.

The chain is built from TRBV20-1 and TRBJ1-2; D uncertain. Trimming removed 0 bases from V and 3 bases from J, with 5 bases in between. The CDR3 extends over 12 amino acids. Germline V CDR1 and CDR2: DFQATT, SNEGSKA (reference sequence). CDR3 region: CSARDSYYGYTF. DNA of the CDR3: TGCAGTGCTAGAGATTCCTACTATGGCTACACCTTC.

V and J are TRBV6-5 and TRBJ2-2, with D hard to call. The germline CDR1 and CDR2 sequences are MNHEY and SVGAGI. The CDR3 is 13 amino acids. Trimming removed 6 bases at V and 3 bases at J, with 8 bases between. The CDR3 DNA is TGTGCCAGCAGAAGGGTTGACACCGGGGAGCTGTTTTTT. This codes for CASRRVDTGELFF.